This TCR beta chain was sequenced in a study of blood T cell repertoires in COVID-19. About the study: From the United States, Italy and Spain came samples of acute and convalescent COVID-19. Sample material is recorded as cDNA or gDNA derived from T cells, B-cell-depleted T cells, or PBMCs.

The CDR3 loop spans 17 amino acids. With 2 bases clipped from V and 0 bases from J, the junction kept 5 bases outside the gene matches. Per the germline V gene, CDR1 is LGHDT and CDR2 is YNNKEL (reference sequence). In the original processing: The authors estimated nucleated cell counts from reference gene primer amplification. The repertoire was sequenced with immunoSEQ multiplex PCR; TCRdb's copy has only in-frame clones and lacks some. Clonal size and the V and J genes are those of that table, whereas D and trimming came from the DNA. The data contain under 250,000 clones, 86% of them singletons. The rearrangement links TRBV3-1 (or the pseudogene TRBV3-2) to TRBJ2-7; 12 positions agree with TRBD2. This TCR was recovered from a woman aged 60-70 years who had recovered from COVID-19. The specimen sequenced was peripheral blood. Here the CDR3 reads CASSQPGLAGTSYEQYF. The CDR3 DNA is TGTGCCAGCAGCCAACCGGGACTAGCGGGCACCTCCTACGAGCAGTACTTC.